Listed below are T cell receptor beta chains from one sample, sequenced in a study of beta chain features in type 1 diabetes. Measured with immunoSEQ multiplex PCR; TCRdb has only the in-frame clones, and not every one. Here the sample spans about 350,000 clones, 20% being singletons. Specimen: naive CD4+ T cells from blood. Source of these receptors: a woman aged 18-29 years in good health. Each CDR3 is given with its conserved first and last residue. D genes are given only for firm matches. For some rows the clone size is stated as once, few or many, or as a class when expanded; others skip it.

>TRBJ2-1|-|TRBD1|TRBV29-1
TGCAGCGTTGACAGGGGACAGTACTACAATGAGCAGTTCTTC
CSVDRGQYYNEQFF
>TRBJ2-3|few|-|TRBV20-1
TGCAGTGCCTCGAGTTTATATACGCAGTATTTT
CSASSLYTQYF
>TRBJ1-1|few|-|TRBV30
TGTGCCTTTGAGCCGAACACTGAAGCTTTCTTT
CAFEPNTEAFF
>TRBJ2-1|-|TRBD2|TRBV4-3
TGCGCCAGCAGTCAGCGGGGCGGGGGGGACAATGAGCAGTTCTTC
CASSQRGGGDNEQFF
>TRBJ2-1|-|-|TRBV11-1
TGTGCCAGCACCTTGGTGGCGGGGGCGTACAATGAGCAGTTCTTC
CASTLVAGAYNEQFF
>TRBJ1-4|once|-|TRBV29-1
TGCAGCGTTGCAGTTTCCCCGGTGGGGAGGGAAAAACTGTTTTTT
CSVAVSPVGREKLFF
>TRBJ2-3|-|-|TRBV18
TGTGCCAGCTCTTCGGACAGAGCCACAGATACGCAGTATTTT
CASSSDRATDTQYF
>TRBJ2-1|few|TRBD2|TRBV5-1
TGCGCCAGCAGCTATTACCAGACTAGCGGGAGGACGGAGCAGTTCTTC
CASSYYQTSGRTEQFF
>TRBJ2-7|-|TRBD1|TRBV4-3
TGCGCCAGCAGCCCCGAGTCCTCGGCAGGGGGCGAGCAGTACTTC
CASSPESSAGGEQYF
>TRBJ2-1|-|-|TRBV9
TGTGCCAGCAGCGACTCGGAGGGCCCGTACAATGAGCAGTTCTTC
CASSDSEGPYNEQFF